One T cell receptor beta chain is described in this entry. These data originate in a study of blood T cell repertoires in COVID-19. Study details: The United States, Italy and Spain supplied acute and convalescent COVID-19 samples.

V was trimmed by 3 bases and J by 0 bases, leaving 12 bases between them. The CDR3 loop spans 15 amino acids. Germline values: CDR1 SGDLS, CDR2 YYNGEE. Assay used: immunoSEQ multiplex PCR; TCRdb lists only in-frame clones, some missing. The sample records 160,000 or so clones, 75% to 85% being singletons. The rearrangement joins TRBV9 to TRBJ2-5; perhaps TRBD2 as D (5 bases). The source material was peripheral blood. The sequence was collected from a woman aged 55-70 years with COVID-19, enrolled during active disease. This chain's CDR3 is CASSAGLSYQETQYF. The CDR3 bases are TGTGCCAGCAGCGCAGGACTCTCGTACCAAGAGACCCAGTACTTC.